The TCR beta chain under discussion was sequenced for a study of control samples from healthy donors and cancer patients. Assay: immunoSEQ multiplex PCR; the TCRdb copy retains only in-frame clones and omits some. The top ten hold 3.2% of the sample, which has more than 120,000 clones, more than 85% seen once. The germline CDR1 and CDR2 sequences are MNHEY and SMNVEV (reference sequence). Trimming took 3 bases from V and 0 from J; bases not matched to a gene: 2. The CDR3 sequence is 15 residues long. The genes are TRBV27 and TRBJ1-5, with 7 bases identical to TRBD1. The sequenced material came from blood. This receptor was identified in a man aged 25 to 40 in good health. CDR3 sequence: CASSLGQHSNQPQHF. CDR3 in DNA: TGTGCCAGCAGTTTGGGACAGCATAGCAATCAGCCCCAGCATTTT.